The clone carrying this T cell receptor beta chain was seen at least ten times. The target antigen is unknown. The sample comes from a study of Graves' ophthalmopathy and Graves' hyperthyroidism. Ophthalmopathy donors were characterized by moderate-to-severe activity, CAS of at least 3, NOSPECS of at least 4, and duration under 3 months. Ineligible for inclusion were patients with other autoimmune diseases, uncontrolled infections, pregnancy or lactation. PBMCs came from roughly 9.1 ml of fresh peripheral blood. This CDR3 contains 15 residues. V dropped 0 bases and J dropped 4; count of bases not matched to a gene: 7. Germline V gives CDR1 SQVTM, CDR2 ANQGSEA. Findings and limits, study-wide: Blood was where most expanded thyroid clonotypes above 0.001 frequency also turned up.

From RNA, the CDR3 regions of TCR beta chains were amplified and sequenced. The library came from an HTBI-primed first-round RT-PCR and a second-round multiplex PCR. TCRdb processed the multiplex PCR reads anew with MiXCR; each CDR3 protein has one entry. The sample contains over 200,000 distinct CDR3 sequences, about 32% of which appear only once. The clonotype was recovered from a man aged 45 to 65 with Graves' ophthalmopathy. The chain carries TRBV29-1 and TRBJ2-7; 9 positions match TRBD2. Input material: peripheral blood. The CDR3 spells CSVEDRGLATYEQYF. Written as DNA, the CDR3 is TGCAGCGTTGAAGATCGAGGACTAGCGACTTACGAGCAGTACTTC.